Listed here are 8 T cell receptor beta chains from one sample, sequenced in a study of T-cell reconstitution after alpha-beta-depleted transplantation in children. The TCRbeta library was prepared with unique molecular identifiers. TCRdb re-called the PCR reads with MiXCR, one entry per CDR3 protein. The sample consists of approximately 590,000 distinct CDR3 sequences, about 10% of them appearing once. This specimen consisted of PBMCs from the stem cell graft donor, obtained from the stem cell graft. The receptor set was obtained from a human donor who donated a stem cell graft to a child with acute myeloid leukemia.

This clonotype was counted only a few times. V and J are TRBV7-2 and TRBJ2-3, with a tentative D call TRBD2 (7 bases). This CDR3 is 16 amino acids long. The V end was cut by 5 bases, the J end by 6 bases, with 21 bases between. CDR1 is SGHTA and CDR2 is FQGNSA in the germline V gene. In DNA form, the CDR3 reads TGTGCCAGCAGCCCCTCTAGCGGAGCTCAGGGGGATACGCAGTATTTT. Protein: CASSPSSGAQGDTQYF. The full variable domain, with the rest looked up from reference TRBV7-2 and TRBJ2-3, is GAGVSQSPSNKVTEKGKDVELRCDPISGHTALYWYRQSLGQGLEFLIYFQGNSAPDKSGLPSDRFSAERTGGSVSTLTIQRTQQEDSAVYLCASSPSSGAQGDTQYFGPGTRLTVL.

This clonotype has more than one count but fewer than ten. The rearrangement uses TRBV7-9 and TRBJ2-3, with D tentatively TRBD2 (5 bases). V was pared by 1 base and J by 0 bases, with 8 bases between. In germline, CDR1 is SEHNR, CDR2 FQNEAQ (reference sequence). CDR3 size: 15 residues. CDR3 region: CASSLERGSTDTQYF. The CDR3 DNA is TGTGCCAGCAGCTTAGAAAGAGGGAGCACAGATACGCAGTATTTT.

A few counts support this clonotype. This chain uses TRBV4-3 with TRBJ2-3; D is unclear. The CDR3 covers 14 residues. In germline, CDR1 is LGHNA, CDR2 YSLEER. V dropped 0 bases and J dropped 4 bases, with 8 bases sitting between them. In DNA, the CDR3 is TGCGCCAGCAGCCAAGACTTCGCGGCAGATACGCAGTATTTT. This gives the protein CASSQDFAADTQYF.

V gene TRBV29-1 combines with J gene TRBJ2-3, with 10 bases identical to TRBD2. The length of the CDR3 is 14 residues. V was pared by 4 bases and J by 4 bases, with 5 bases of the junction left unmatched. CDR1 and CDR2 (germline): SQVTM, ANQGSEA. Here the CDR3 DNA reads TGCAGCGTTGCAATAGCGGGAGGAGCAGATACGCAGTATTTT. Protein: CSVAIAGGADTQYF.

CDR3 bases: TGCAGTGCCGAGGGACAGGGGGCCACTGAAGCTTTCTTT. This sequence encodes CSAEGQGATEAFF. V and J are TRBV20-1 and TRBJ1-1; 12 bases line up with TRBD1. The CDR3 runs 13 residues. Germline V lookup: CDR1 DFQATT, CDR2 SNEGSKA (reference sequence). The V segment lost 6 bases and the J segment 4 bases; nucleotides outside the gene matches: 3.

This clonotype turned up a few times. This rearrangement joins TRBV5-1 to TRBJ2-1, with a tentative D call TRBD2 (7 bases). The CDR3 spans 17 residues. V shed 1 base and J shed 3 bases, with 17 bases lying between them. Germline lookup yields CDR1 SGHRS and CDR2 YFSETQ. CDR3 region: CASSLSGGPRFYNEQFF. The CDR3 DNA reads TGCGCCAGCAGCTTGTCGGGGGGCCCGAGGTTCTACAATGAGCAGTTCTTC.

The chain uses TRBV6-1 and TRBJ2-3; 8 bases fit TRBD2. CDR3 length equals 13 residues. The germline V gene encodes CDR1 MNHNS and CDR2 SASEGT. The J segment lost 11 bases and the V segment lost 4 bases, leaving 8 bases of the junction unmatched. CDR3 in amino acids: CASSGTGGRVQYF. CDR3 nucleotides: TGTGCCAGCAGTGGGACGGGAGGGCGGGTGCAGTATTTT.

This clonotype was seen a handful of times. The chain combines TRBV20-1 with TRBJ1-3; D possibly corresponds to TRBD1 (6 bases). V was pared by 5 bases and J by 6 bases, with 26 bases between. This CDR3 is 17 amino acids long. CDR1 is DFQATT and CDR2 is SNEGSKA in the germline V gene (reference sequence). The CDR3 sequence: CSAGPGQGDLSENTIYF. CDR3 in DNA: TGCAGTGCTGGCCCGGGACAAGGCGACTTGAGCGAAAACACCATATATTTT.